This T cell receptor (beta chain) was recovered during a study of blood T cell repertoires in COVID-19. Data came from immunoSEQ multiplex PCR; TCRdb stores just in-frame clones and leaves some out. This sample has about 270,000 clones, with around 90% found just once. The table lists this clone with a few counts. Study members were between 18 and 89 years old and lived in around 24 US regions. Sequencing used PBMCs or T cells enriched from blood (not recorded which). This TCR derives from a woman in her thirties with acute COVID-19.

The CDR3 coding sequence is TGCGCCAGCAGCCAAAGAGGACAGGGGGACACCGGGGAGCTGTTTTTT. Translating gives CASSQRGQGDTGELFF. The chain combines TRBV4-1 with TRBJ2-2, with 10 bases lining up with TRBD1. The germline V gene has CDR1 MGHRA and CDR2 YSYEKL. With V trimmed by 2 bases and J by 3 bases, 3 bases remained unmatched. The CDR3 spans 16 residues.